This TCR beta chain came from a study of shared clonotypes between healthy human individuals. Study in general: Three CD4 naive, three CD4 memory, two CD8 naive and one CD8 memory plate were used per donor.

For each subset, genomic DNA was distributed in equal portions over several immunoSEQ plates. Here immunoSEQ multiplex PCR was the method, and the copy in TCRdb shows in-frame clones only, minus some. The profile shows roughly 850,000 clones, 90% to 98% of them singletons. CD45RO-negative, CCR7-positively selected cells formed the naive CD8 fraction, excluding terminally differentiated effector memory CD45RA+ cells. Note on this clone: Its antigen remains unidentified.

With 8 bases removed from V and 10 bases from J, the gap between germline ends came to 19 bases. The CDR3 runs to 13 residues. CDR1 and CDR2 (germline): SEHNR, FQNEAQ (reference sequence). General study points: Memory subsets generally showed lower estimated richness than naive subsets. A handful of donors showed sharing of approximately 5% of naive CD4 clonotypes.

This TCR derives from a young man in good health. Sequenced: naive CD8+ T cells sorted from blood. The V call is TRBV7-9, the J call TRBJ2-3; TRBD1 or TRBD2 may be the D gene (5 bases each). The CDR3 spells CASSGLVRGAQYF. CDR3 bases: TGTGCCAGCTCGGGGCTAGTAAGGGGTGCGCAGTATTTT.